Following are 10 T cell receptor beta chains from one sample sequenced in a study of T cells in Graves' hyperthyroidism and ophthalmopathy. TCR beta CDR3 sequences were amplified from RNA transcripts. HTBI primers were the set used in a first-round RT-PCR of the TCR CDR3. From the multiplex PCR reads, TCRdb called clonotypes with MiXCR, one entry per CDR3 protein. There are fewer than 900,000 distinct CDR3 sequences in the sample; roughly a sixth occur only once, and about a sixth lies in the top ten. Specimen: blood. Receptors were obtained from a woman aged 45-65 years with Graves' hyperthyroidism that later progressed to Graves' ophthalmopathy.

This clonotype was observed at least ten times. V and J are TRBV11-1 and TRBJ1-2, with D uncertain. The CDR3 covers 13 residues. Germline CDR1 is SGHAT and CDR2 is FQDESV (reference sequence). Trimming shortened V by 5 bases and J by 4 bases, and 11 bases separated the two germline ends. This CDR3 is CASSPREGYGYTF. In DNA, the CDR3 is TGTGCCAGCAGCCCTAGGGAGGGCTATGGCTACACCTTC.

This clonotype was observed many times. The chain joins TRBV12-3 or TRBV12-4 to TRBJ2-2; D gene unclear. The V gene lost 3 bases and the J gene lost 4 bases, with 9 bases spanning the gap. The CDR3 covers 14 residues. The CDR3 DNA is TGTGCCAGCAGTTTGAAACAGCGCACCGGGGAGCTGTTTTTT. Protein sequence: CASSLKQRTGELFF.

Here the CDR3 reads CASSYRKGRGNFGNTIYF. The CDR3 DNA follows: TGTGCCAGCAGTTATCGGAAAGGGAGAGGGAATTTTGGAAACACCATATATTTT. The chain joins TRBV6-5 to TRBJ1-3; no reliable D call. Trimming stripped 3 bases from V and 3 bases from J, with 21 bases between. This CDR3 has 18 amino acids. Germline V gene data show CDR1 as MNHEY and CDR2 as SVGAGI.

This clonotype has more than one count but fewer than ten. As DNA, the CDR3 is TGTGCCAGTAGTTTCGACAGGGGGGACTCACCCCTCCACTTT. Translating it yields CASSFDRGDSPLHF. The rearrangement joins TRBV19 to TRBJ1-6, with TRBD1 matching over 9 bases. The V gene end was trimmed by 5 bases and the J gene end by 10 bases; junction bases not matched to a gene: 6. Germline CDR1 reads LNHDA; CDR2 reads SQIVND (reference sequence). This CDR3 contains 14 residues.

This clonotype was seen a handful of times. This rearrangement joins TRBV4-1 to TRBJ2-7; tentatively, D is TRBD1 (5 bases). Trimming left V 2 bases short and J 3 bases short, with 8 bases between. Germline values: CDR1 MGHRA, CDR2 YSYEKL. This CDR3 is 13 amino acids long. In DNA, the CDR3 is TGCGCCAGCAGCCAAAATCAGGGCTACGAGCAGTACTTC. This codes for CASSQNQGYEQYF.

In this sample, this clonotype turned up a few times. CDR3 sequence reads: CASRGIRNQPQHF. The DNA of the CDR3 is TGTGCCAGCAGGGGGATCAGAAATCAGCCCCAGCATTTT. This sequence joins TRBV19 and TRBJ1-5; TRBD1 aligns across 7 bases. V trimming: 9 bases; J trimming: 4 bases; junction bases outside the gene matches: 6. CDR1 and CDR2 from the germline V gene are LNHDA and SQIVND (reference sequence). The CDR3 contains 13 residues.

Many counts were recorded for this clonotype. The genes are TRBV20-1 and TRBJ2-2, with D unresolved. This CDR3 has 14 residues. Germline V gene lookup returns CDR1 DFQATT and CDR2 SNEGSKA (reference sequence). Trimming removed 6 bases at V and 3 bases at J, with 14 bases between. The CDR3 bases are TGCAGTGCCTCCCAGTCCATAGACACCGGGGAGCTGTTTTTT. Its protein product is CSASQSIDTGELFF.

This sequence joins TRBV6-2 or TRBV6-3 and TRBJ1-1; D call uncertain. The V gene's germline CDR1 is MNHEY and CDR2 SVGEGT. The CDR3 spans 8 residues. Trimming removed 8 bases from V and 8 bases from J, with 3 bases in between. For the CDR3, the DNA is TGTGCCAGCCCCGAAGCTTTCTTT. Translated: CASPEAFF.

This clonotype appeared a few times. For the CDR3, the DNA is TGTGCTAGTGGTTTGGTACTCGGGGGCCGGAATCAGCCCCAGCATTTT. It is translated as CASGLVLGGRNQPQHF. The chain couples TRBV12-5 to TRBJ1-5; D is perhaps TRBD1 (6 bases). Germline V gene data show CDR1 as LGHNT and CDR2 as FRNRAP. Trimming took off 0 bases at V and 4 bases at J, with 13 bases between the two ends. CDR3 length: 16 amino acids.

This clonotype showed up many times. The V call is TRBV7-9, the J call TRBJ1-5, with D possibly TRBD1 on 5 matching bases. The CDR3 has 13 residues. Germline loops: CDR1 SEHNR, CDR2 FQNEAQ (reference sequence). V was cut by 6 bases and J by 5 bases, with 11 bases left in between. CDR3 amino acids: CASRRGGDQPQHF. CDR3 bases: TGTGCCAGCAGACGGGGGGGGGATCAGCCCCAGCATTTT.